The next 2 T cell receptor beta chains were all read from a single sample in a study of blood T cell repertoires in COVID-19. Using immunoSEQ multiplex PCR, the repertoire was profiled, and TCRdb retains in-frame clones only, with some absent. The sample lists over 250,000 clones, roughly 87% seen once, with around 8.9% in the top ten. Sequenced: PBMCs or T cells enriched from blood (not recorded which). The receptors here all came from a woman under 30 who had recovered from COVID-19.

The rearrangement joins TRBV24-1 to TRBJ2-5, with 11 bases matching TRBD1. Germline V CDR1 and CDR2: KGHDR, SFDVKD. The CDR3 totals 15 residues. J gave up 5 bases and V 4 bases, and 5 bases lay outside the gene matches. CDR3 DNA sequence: TGTGCCACCAGTGACCCGGACAGGGGGCAGGAGACCCAGTACTTC. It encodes CATSDPDRGQETQYF.

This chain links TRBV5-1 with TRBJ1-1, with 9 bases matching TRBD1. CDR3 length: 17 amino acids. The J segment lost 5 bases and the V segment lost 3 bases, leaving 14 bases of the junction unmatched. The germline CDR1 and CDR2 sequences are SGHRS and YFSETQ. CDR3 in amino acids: CASSSTGGAESLTEAFF. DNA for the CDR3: TGCGCCAGCAGCTCGACAGGGGGGGCCGAAAGTCTAACTGAAGCTTTCTTT. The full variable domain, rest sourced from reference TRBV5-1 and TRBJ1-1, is KAGVTQTPRYLIKTRGQQVTLSCSPISGHRSVSWYQQTPGQGLQFLFEYFSETQRNKGNFPGRFSGRQFSNSRSEMNVSTLELGDSALYLCASSSTGGAESLTEAFFGQGTRLTVV.